This T cell receptor (beta chain) originates from a study of blood T cell repertoires in COVID-19. Participant-reported clinical history was the basis for cohort assignment. Resolution of symptoms, clearance, or two negative PCRs was present in recovered Cohort 3 donors. Profiling relied on immunoSEQ multiplex PCR, and the TCRdb table lists in-frame clones only, not all of them. Here the sample spans 150,000 to 180,000 clones, under 90% being singletons. Sequences were obtained from PBMCs or T cells enriched from blood (not recorded which). This receptor was taken from a man in his fifties or sixties who had recovered from COVID-19.

The CDR3 region is CASSLGLAGGNTGELFF. The DNA for the CDR3 is TGTGCCAGCAGCTTAGGACTAGCGGGGGGAAACACCGGGGAGCTGTTTTTT. The rearrangement links TRBV7-2 to TRBJ2-2; 13 nucleotides agree with TRBD2. Trimming cost V 1 base and J 2 bases; bases outside gene matches: 1. The CDR3 extends over 17 amino acids. CDR1 is SGHTA and CDR2 is FQGNSA in the germline V gene.